What follows is one T cell receptor (beta chain) and its context. Its target is unknown. The naive CD8 subset, CD45RO-negative cells positively selected for CCR7, excluded terminally differentiated effector memory CD45RA+ cells. This sample stems from a study of shared clonotypes between healthy human individuals. Each subset's genomic DNA was shared equally among a number of immunoSEQ plates. Profiling relied on immunoSEQ multiplex PCR, and the TCRdb table lists in-frame clones only, not all of them. The sample contains about 2.2 million clones, around 93% of which appear only once. Study conclusions and caveats: Relative to memory subsets, naive subsets generally showed larger estimated richness. It was expected that sequencing depth would affect clonotype sharing among donors.

Germline CDR1 reads SGHDT; CDR2 reads YYEEEE. The CDR3 runs 13 residues. V was clipped by 1 base and J by 8 bases, with 12 bases between them. The clonotype comes from a man aged 18 to 30 in good health. Some clones in this sample may be carry-over from other donors' samples. The chain links TRBV5-6 to TRBJ1-2, with D possibly being TRBD1 (5 bases). Sequenced input: naive CD8+ T cells from PBMCs. CDR3 in amino acids: CASSLSPGQGYTF. The CDR3 DNA reads TGTGCCAGCAGCTTGTCTCCAGGACAAGGCTACACCTTC.